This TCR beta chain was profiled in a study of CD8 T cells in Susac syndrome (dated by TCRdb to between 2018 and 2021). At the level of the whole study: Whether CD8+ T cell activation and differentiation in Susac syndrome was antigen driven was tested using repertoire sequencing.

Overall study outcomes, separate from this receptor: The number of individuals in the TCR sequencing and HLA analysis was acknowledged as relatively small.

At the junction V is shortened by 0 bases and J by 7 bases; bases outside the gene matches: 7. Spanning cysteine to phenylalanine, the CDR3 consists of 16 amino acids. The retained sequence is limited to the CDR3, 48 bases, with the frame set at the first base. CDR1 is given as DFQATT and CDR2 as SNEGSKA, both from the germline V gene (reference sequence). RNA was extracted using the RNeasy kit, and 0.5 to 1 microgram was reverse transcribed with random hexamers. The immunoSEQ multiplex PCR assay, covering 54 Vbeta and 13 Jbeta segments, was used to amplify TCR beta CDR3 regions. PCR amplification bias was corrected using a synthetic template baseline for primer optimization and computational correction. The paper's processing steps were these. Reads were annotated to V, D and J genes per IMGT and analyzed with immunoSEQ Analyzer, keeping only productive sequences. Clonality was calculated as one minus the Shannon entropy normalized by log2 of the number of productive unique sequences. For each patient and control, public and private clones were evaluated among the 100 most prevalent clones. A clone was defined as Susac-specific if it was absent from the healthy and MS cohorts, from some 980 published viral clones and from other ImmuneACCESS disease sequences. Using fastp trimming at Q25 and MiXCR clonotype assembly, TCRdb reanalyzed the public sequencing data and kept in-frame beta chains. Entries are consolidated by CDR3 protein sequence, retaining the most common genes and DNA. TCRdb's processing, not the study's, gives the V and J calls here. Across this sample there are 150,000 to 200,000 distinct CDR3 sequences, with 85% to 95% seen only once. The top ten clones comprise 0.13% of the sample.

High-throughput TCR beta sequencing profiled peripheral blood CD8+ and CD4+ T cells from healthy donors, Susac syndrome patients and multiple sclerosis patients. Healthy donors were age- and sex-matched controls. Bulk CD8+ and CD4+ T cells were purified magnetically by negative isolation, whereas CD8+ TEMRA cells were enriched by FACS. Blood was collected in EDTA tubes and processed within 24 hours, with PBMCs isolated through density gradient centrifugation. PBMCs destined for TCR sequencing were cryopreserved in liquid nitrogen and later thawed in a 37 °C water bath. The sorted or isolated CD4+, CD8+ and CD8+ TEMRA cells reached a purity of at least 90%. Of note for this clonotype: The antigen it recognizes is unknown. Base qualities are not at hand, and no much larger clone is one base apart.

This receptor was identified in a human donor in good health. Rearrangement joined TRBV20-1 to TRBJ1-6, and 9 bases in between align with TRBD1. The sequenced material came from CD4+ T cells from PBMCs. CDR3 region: CSARERGQGSNSPLHF. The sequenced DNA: TGCAGTGCTAGAGAGAGGGGACAGGGCTCGAATTCACCCCTCCACTTT.